Following are 27 T cell receptor beta chains from one sample sequenced in a study of T cells in Graves' hyperthyroidism and ophthalmopathy (dated by TCRdb to about 2019). To prepare the library, multiplex PCR was applied. The sequencer listed for this sample is Illumina HiSeq 2000. Amplification of TCR beta CDR3 regions was carried out from RNA transcripts. The TCR CDR3 was subjected to a first round of RT-PCR using the HTBI primer set and the Qiagen OneStep RT-PCR kit. TCRdb trimmed public reads at Q25 via fastp, called clones via MiXCR and kept in-frame beta chains. Every distinct CDR3 protein forms one entry, paired with its most common genes and DNA. In this sample the table shows around 270,000 distinct CDR3 sequences, approximately 18% of which occur a single time. The ten largest clonotypes hold 39% of the sample. Sequenced material: blood. The receptor set was obtained from a man aged 45-60 years with Graves' ophthalmopathy.

This clonotype has a count of ten or more. The V gene is TRBV28, the J gene TRBJ1-5; possible D gene TRBD1, 5 bases. The germline V gene encodes CDR1 MDHEN and CDR2 SYDVKM. This CDR3 contains 12 residues. V gave up 10 bases and J gave up 0 bases, with 7 bases separating them. The CDR3 spells CANQGSNQPQHF. The CDR3 DNA sequence: TGTGCCAATCAGGGTAGCAATCAGCCCCAGCATTTT.

About this clonotype: This may arise from a read error, as a much more abundant clone is one base away. The chain couples TRBV6-1 to TRBJ1-1, with D possibly being TRBD1 (6 bases). The V gene lost 7 bases and the J gene lost 2 bases, with 14 bases spanning the gap. The CDR3 is made up of 14 amino acids. The germline V gene encodes CDR1 MNHNS and CDR2 SASEGT. The CDR3 region has the DNA TGTGCCAGCACCTTGGACAGAATTAACACTGAAGCTTTCTTT. Protein: CASTLDRINTEAFF.

This clonotype was seen more than once but under ten times. The chain carries TRBV6-1 and TRBJ2-5; 10 nucleotides line up with TRBD1. The CDR3 is 16 amino acids. Germline loops: CDR1 MNHNS, CDR2 SASEGT. V lost 2 bases, J lost 5 bases, and 8 bases stayed unmatched. DNA of the CDR3: TGTGCCAGCAGTGAAATCGGGACAGGGGTAGGGGAGACCCAGTACTTC. It encodes CASSEIGTGVGETQYF.

The CDR3 DNA reads TGTGCCAGCAGTTACTCGGGGGGTTATCTAGTCTACGAGCAGTACTTC. Its protein is CASSYSGGYLVYEQYF. The rearrangement joins TRBV6-2 or TRBV6-3 to TRBJ2-7; D perhaps matches TRBD2 (6 bases). V lost 0 bases and J lost 3, with 15 bases in between. Germline V lookup: CDR1 MNHEY, CDR2 SVGEGT. The CDR3 totals 16 residues.

There are a few counts of this clonotype. The chain combines TRBV28 with TRBJ2-2; perhaps TRBD2 as D (5 bases). V lost 8 bases and J lost 1, with 17 bases in between. The CDR3 totals 16 residues. Germline V gene data show CDR1 as MDHEN and CDR2 as SYDVKM. The CDR3: CASASPGSGNTGELFF. The DNA of the CDR3 is TGTGCCAGCGCTAGTCCTGGGAGCGGGAACACCGGGGAGCTGTTTTTT.

This clonotype was found many times. The CDR3 bases are TGTGCCAGCAGTGAAGGACTCAGCTTCTCCTACAATGAGCAGTTCTTC. Translation gives CASSEGLSFSYNEQFF. The chain carries TRBV2 and TRBJ2-1; D is unclear. Deletions cut 1 base from V and 0 bases from J, with 10 bases between. CDR3 length: 16 amino acids. CDR1 is SNHLY, CDR2 FYNNEI, per germline.

This clonotype occurred a few times. V and J are TRBV5-1 and TRBJ2-1; 10 bases agree with TRBD1. The CDR3 consists of 17 residues. CDR1 SGHRS and CDR2 YFSETQ come from the germline V gene. The ends lost 2 bases at V and 6 bases at J; junction bases unmatched: 11. The CDR3 loop reads CASSFTLGQGVANEQFF. CDR3 nucleotides: TGCGCCAGCAGCTTCACCTTAGGACAGGGGGTCGCCAATGAGCAGTTCTTC.

This clonotype was counted once. The chain couples TRBV7-9 to TRBJ2-1; 13 nucleotides line up with TRBD2. J was trimmed by 9 bases and V by 6 bases; bases with no gene match: 11. This CDR3 has 16 amino acids. CDR1 and CDR2 (germline): SEHNR, FQNEAQ (reference sequence). The CDR3 DNA reads as TGTGCCAGCAGTCCTCAAACTAGCGGGAGGGCTATTGAGCAGTTCTTC. This sequence encodes CASSPQTSGRAIEQFF.

V is TRBV20-1 and J is TRBJ2-7; the match to TRBD2 covers 8 bases. Germline loops: CDR1 DFQATT, CDR2 SNEGSKA (reference sequence). Unmatched junction bases numbered 12, after V lost 6 bases and J lost 5 bases. The CDR3 runs 14 residues. Here the CDR3 reads CSAGRGAGGNEQYF. DNA of the CDR3: TGCAGTGCCGGGAGGGGCGCGGGAGGAAACGAGCAGTACTTC.

A remark on this clonotype: The junction departs from the called germline gene at one end, perhaps through a read error. V gene TRBV7-3 combines with J gene TRBJ2-5; TRBD1 matches 7 bases. Germline assignment: CDR1 SGHTA and CDR2 FQGTGA. CDR3 length equals 17 residues. CDR3 DNA: TGCGCCAGCAGCCAAGGAAGCACGGGACAGAGACAAGAGACCCAGTACTTC. It specifies CASSQGSTGQRQETQYF.

Only a few counts were recorded for this clonotype. The chain has TRBV19 and TRBJ2-5; 8 nucleotides match TRBD1. Germline CDR1 reads LNHDA; CDR2 reads SQIVND (reference sequence). Losses at the gene ends were 3 bases for V and 5 bases for J; bases not matched to a gene: 8. CDR3 length: 15 residues. The CDR3 bases are TGTGCCAGTAGTATGAGTTGGGACAGGCATGAGACCCAGTACTTC. As protein: CASSMSWDRHETQYF.

There are a few counts of this clonotype. The chain combines TRBV4-1 with TRBJ1-2; no clear D. V shed 0 bases and J shed 3 bases, with 11 bases lying between them. The CDR3 has 15 residues. CDR1 is MGHRA, CDR2 YSYEKL, per germline. The CDR3 loop reads CASSQDGYLDYGYTF. The DNA of the CDR3 is TGCGCCAGCAGCCAAGATGGGTACCTTGACTATGGCTACACCTTC.

The gene calls are TRBV13 and TRBJ2-7, with D tentatively TRBD2 (6 bases). The CDR3 extends over 15 amino acids. Germline V gene lookup returns CDR1 PRHDT and CDR2 FYEKMQ (reference sequence). Trimming removed 5 bases at V and 0 bases at J, with 14 bases between. CDR3 loop: CASSSNRESSYEQYF. The CDR3 nucleotides read TGTGCCAGCAGCAGTAACCGGGAGAGCTCCTACGAGCAGTACTTC. The full variable domain, with the rest looked up from reference TRBV13 and TRBJ2-7, is AAGVIQSPRHLIKEKRETATLKCYPIPRHDTVYWYQQGPGQDPQFLISFYEKMQSDKGSIPDRFSAQQFSDYHSELNMSSLELGDSALYFCASSSNRESSYEQYFGPGTRLTVT.

Regarding this clonotype: This sequence may be a read error, since a much larger clone differs from it by one base. The rearrangement uses TRBV7-2 and TRBJ2-2; TRBD2 matches 8 bases. V lost 2 bases and J lost 6; bases outside the gene matches: 20. This CDR3 is built from 20 residues. Per germline, CDR1 SGHTA and CDR2 FQGNSA. Here the CDR3 DNA reads TGTGCCAGCAGCTTATATGTTCCGGGAGGGGGACCCTTCCACCCCGGGGAGCTGTTTTTT. Residues: CASSLYVPGGGPFHPGELFF. Drawing the rest from reference TRBV7-2 and TRBJ2-2, the complete variable domain is GAGVSQSPSNKVTEKGKDVELRCDPISGHTALYWYRQSLGQGLEFLIYFQGNSAPDKSGLPSDRFSAERTGGSVSTLTIQRTQQEDSAVYLCASSLYVPGGGPFHPGELFFGEGSRLTVL.

This clonotype was observed at least ten times. This sequence joins TRBV11-2 and TRBJ2-7; TRBD2 matches at 10 bases. Germline loops: CDR1 SGHAT, CDR2 FQNNGV. V lost 5 bases and J lost 6; bases outside the gene matches: 13. There are 16 residues in the CDR3. This CDR3 is CASSRRLSGRALEQYF. The CDR3 nucleotides read TGTGCCAGCAGCCGTCGGTTGAGCGGGAGGGCCCTCGAGCAGTACTTC.

This clonotype showed up just a few times. The chain carries TRBV28 and TRBJ1-1; TRBD1 matches 8 bases. This CDR3 is built from 14 residues. J lost 4 bases, V lost 8 bases, and 9 bases had no gene match. From germline, CDR1 is MDHEN and CDR2 SYDVKM. CDR3 coding DNA: TGTGCCAGCGGCCCGGACAGGGAAGCCACTGAAGCTTTCTTT. It encodes CASGPDREATEAFF. The full variable domain, in which reference TRBV28 and TRBJ1-1 provide the parts outside the CDR3, is DVKVTQSSRYLVKRTGEKVFLECVQDMDHENMFWYRQDPGLGLRLIYFSYDVKMKEKGDIPEGYSVSREKKERFSLILESASTNQTSMYLCASGPDREATEAFFGQGTRLTVV.

The table lists this clonotype with many counts. The chain uses TRBV30 and TRBJ2-1; TRBD2 matches 14 bases. The germline gives CDR1 GTSNPN, CDR2 SVGIG (reference sequence). This CDR3 is built from 16 residues. V lost 1 base and J lost 8; bases outside the gene matches: 7. The CDR3 loop reads CAWSDPGTSGRDEQFF. In nucleotides, the CDR3 is TGTGCCTGGAGTGACCCCGGGACTAGCGGGAGAGATGAGCAGTTCTTC.

The sample holds a few counts of this clonotype. This rearrangement joins TRBV24-1 to TRBJ2-1; 7 bases are shared with TRBD1. J lost 0 bases, V lost 9 bases, and 7 bases had no gene match. The CDR3 is 15 amino acids. The germline V gene has CDR1 KGHDR and CDR2 SFDVKD. The CDR3 nucleotides read TGTGCCACCGGACAGACAGGGAACTCCTACAATGAGCAGTTCTTC. Translation: CATGQTGNSYNEQFF.

CDR3 DNA: TGTGCCACCAGCGTAACCGCAGGGCCCCACACAGATACGCAGTATTTT. It encodes CATSVTAGPHTDTQYF. V is TRBV24-1 and J is TRBJ2-3; D is possibly TRBD1 (5 bases). The V and J ends lost 7 bases and 2 bases respectively, with 18 bases between them. Looked up from germline, CDR1 is KGHDR and CDR2 is SFDVKD. This CDR3 is 16 amino acids long.

This rearrangement joins TRBV9 to TRBJ1-4, with D unclear. V was pared by 4 bases and J by 5 bases, with 12 bases between. The length of the CDR3 is 14 residues. CDR1 and CDR2 from the germline V gene are SGDLS and YYNGEE. Written as DNA, the CDR3 is TGTGCCAGCAGCCCGCATGGTGGAAATGAAAAACTGTTTTTT. Protein sequence: CASSPHGGNEKLFF.

Here the CDR3 reads CASSANGESGNTIYF. DNA for the CDR3: TGTGCCAGCAGCGCAAATGGGGAATCTGGAAACACCATATATTTT. V is TRBV9 and J is TRBJ1-3; no reliable D call. Trimming stripped 3 bases from V and 1 base from J, with 11 bases between. The CDR3 spans 15 residues. Germline CDR1 reads SGDLS; CDR2 reads YYNGEE.

This clonotype was counted at least ten times. V usage is TRBV2 and J usage is TRBJ2-5, with 10 bases aligning to TRBD2. The V and J ends lost 6 bases and 1 base, in that order; junction bases with no gene match: 14. Germline CDR1 reads SNHLY; CDR2 reads FYNNEI. The CDR3 is 18 amino acids. The CDR3 DNA reads TGTGCCAGCAGCCTATCTCGACTAGCGGGCGGTATCCAAGAGACCCAGTACTTC. Its protein is CASSLSRLAGGIQETQYF.

This clonotype was seen at least ten times. The V and J genes are TRBV14 and TRBJ2-5, with TRBD2 matching 14 bases. The ends lost 0 bases at V and 5 bases at J; junction bases unmatched: 8. Germline lookup yields CDR1 SGHDN and CDR2 FVKESK. The CDR3 contains 18 residues. CDR3 residues: CASSQDETSGRDYETQYF. CDR3 DNA sequence: TGTGCCAGCAGCCAAGATGAGACTAGCGGGAGGGATTACGAGACCCAGTACTTC. Full variable domain (rest looked up from reference TRBV14 and TRBJ2-5): EAGVTQFPSHSVIEKGQTVTLRCDPISGHDNLYWYRRVMGKEIKFLLHFVKESKQDESGMPNNRFLAERTGGTYSTLKVQPAELEDSGVYFCASSQDETSGRDYETQYFGPGTRLLVL.

This clonotype was seen at least ten times. The genes are TRBV7-2 and TRBJ2-5, with D maybe TRBD1 (6 bases). Trimming cost V 0 bases and J 5 bases, with 16 bases left between them. The germline CDR1 and CDR2 sequences are SGHTA and FQGNSA. The CDR3 length is 16 residues. CDR3 amino acids: CASSLAIRGRAETQYF. In nucleotides, the CDR3 is TGTGCCAGCAGCTTAGCGATCAGGGGTCGCGCGGAGACCCAGTACTTC.

This clonotype was observed many times. The chain couples TRBV28 to TRBJ1-4; TRBD1 is a possible D gene (6 bases). CDR3 length: 15 amino acids. Trimming pared 5 bases from V and 7 bases from J, leaving 17 bases between. CDR1 and CDR2 from the germline V gene are MDHEN and SYDVKM. The DNA of the CDR3 is TGTGCCAGCAGTGTAACAGGGTGGGGAGGTGAAAAACTGTTTTTT. This translates into CASSVTGWGGEKLFF.

The chain combines TRBV7-2 with TRBJ2-4; the D gene could be TRBD1 or TRBD2 (7 bases each). Germline V gene lookup returns CDR1 SGHTA and CDR2 FQGNSA. V dropped 5 bases and J dropped 1 base, with 27 bases sitting between them. This CDR3 spans 20 amino acids. CDR3 protein: CASSAPQGGQSRFAKNIQYF. Here the CDR3 DNA reads TGTGCCAGCAGCGCGCCTCAGGGGGGGCAGTCTCGGTTTGCCAAAAACATTCAGTACTTC.

The sample holds a few counts of this clonotype. The chain joins TRBV7-9 to TRBJ2-1, with 10 bases aligning to TRBD1. With V trimmed by 0 bases and J by 9 bases, 5 bases remained unmatched. Germline lookup yields CDR1 SEHNR and CDR2 FQNEAQ (reference sequence). This CDR3 spans 15 amino acids. The CDR3 reads CASSLAGTGEVEQFF. The CDR3 DNA sequence: TGTGCCAGCAGCTTAGCGGGGACAGGGGAGGTTGAGCAGTTCTTC.